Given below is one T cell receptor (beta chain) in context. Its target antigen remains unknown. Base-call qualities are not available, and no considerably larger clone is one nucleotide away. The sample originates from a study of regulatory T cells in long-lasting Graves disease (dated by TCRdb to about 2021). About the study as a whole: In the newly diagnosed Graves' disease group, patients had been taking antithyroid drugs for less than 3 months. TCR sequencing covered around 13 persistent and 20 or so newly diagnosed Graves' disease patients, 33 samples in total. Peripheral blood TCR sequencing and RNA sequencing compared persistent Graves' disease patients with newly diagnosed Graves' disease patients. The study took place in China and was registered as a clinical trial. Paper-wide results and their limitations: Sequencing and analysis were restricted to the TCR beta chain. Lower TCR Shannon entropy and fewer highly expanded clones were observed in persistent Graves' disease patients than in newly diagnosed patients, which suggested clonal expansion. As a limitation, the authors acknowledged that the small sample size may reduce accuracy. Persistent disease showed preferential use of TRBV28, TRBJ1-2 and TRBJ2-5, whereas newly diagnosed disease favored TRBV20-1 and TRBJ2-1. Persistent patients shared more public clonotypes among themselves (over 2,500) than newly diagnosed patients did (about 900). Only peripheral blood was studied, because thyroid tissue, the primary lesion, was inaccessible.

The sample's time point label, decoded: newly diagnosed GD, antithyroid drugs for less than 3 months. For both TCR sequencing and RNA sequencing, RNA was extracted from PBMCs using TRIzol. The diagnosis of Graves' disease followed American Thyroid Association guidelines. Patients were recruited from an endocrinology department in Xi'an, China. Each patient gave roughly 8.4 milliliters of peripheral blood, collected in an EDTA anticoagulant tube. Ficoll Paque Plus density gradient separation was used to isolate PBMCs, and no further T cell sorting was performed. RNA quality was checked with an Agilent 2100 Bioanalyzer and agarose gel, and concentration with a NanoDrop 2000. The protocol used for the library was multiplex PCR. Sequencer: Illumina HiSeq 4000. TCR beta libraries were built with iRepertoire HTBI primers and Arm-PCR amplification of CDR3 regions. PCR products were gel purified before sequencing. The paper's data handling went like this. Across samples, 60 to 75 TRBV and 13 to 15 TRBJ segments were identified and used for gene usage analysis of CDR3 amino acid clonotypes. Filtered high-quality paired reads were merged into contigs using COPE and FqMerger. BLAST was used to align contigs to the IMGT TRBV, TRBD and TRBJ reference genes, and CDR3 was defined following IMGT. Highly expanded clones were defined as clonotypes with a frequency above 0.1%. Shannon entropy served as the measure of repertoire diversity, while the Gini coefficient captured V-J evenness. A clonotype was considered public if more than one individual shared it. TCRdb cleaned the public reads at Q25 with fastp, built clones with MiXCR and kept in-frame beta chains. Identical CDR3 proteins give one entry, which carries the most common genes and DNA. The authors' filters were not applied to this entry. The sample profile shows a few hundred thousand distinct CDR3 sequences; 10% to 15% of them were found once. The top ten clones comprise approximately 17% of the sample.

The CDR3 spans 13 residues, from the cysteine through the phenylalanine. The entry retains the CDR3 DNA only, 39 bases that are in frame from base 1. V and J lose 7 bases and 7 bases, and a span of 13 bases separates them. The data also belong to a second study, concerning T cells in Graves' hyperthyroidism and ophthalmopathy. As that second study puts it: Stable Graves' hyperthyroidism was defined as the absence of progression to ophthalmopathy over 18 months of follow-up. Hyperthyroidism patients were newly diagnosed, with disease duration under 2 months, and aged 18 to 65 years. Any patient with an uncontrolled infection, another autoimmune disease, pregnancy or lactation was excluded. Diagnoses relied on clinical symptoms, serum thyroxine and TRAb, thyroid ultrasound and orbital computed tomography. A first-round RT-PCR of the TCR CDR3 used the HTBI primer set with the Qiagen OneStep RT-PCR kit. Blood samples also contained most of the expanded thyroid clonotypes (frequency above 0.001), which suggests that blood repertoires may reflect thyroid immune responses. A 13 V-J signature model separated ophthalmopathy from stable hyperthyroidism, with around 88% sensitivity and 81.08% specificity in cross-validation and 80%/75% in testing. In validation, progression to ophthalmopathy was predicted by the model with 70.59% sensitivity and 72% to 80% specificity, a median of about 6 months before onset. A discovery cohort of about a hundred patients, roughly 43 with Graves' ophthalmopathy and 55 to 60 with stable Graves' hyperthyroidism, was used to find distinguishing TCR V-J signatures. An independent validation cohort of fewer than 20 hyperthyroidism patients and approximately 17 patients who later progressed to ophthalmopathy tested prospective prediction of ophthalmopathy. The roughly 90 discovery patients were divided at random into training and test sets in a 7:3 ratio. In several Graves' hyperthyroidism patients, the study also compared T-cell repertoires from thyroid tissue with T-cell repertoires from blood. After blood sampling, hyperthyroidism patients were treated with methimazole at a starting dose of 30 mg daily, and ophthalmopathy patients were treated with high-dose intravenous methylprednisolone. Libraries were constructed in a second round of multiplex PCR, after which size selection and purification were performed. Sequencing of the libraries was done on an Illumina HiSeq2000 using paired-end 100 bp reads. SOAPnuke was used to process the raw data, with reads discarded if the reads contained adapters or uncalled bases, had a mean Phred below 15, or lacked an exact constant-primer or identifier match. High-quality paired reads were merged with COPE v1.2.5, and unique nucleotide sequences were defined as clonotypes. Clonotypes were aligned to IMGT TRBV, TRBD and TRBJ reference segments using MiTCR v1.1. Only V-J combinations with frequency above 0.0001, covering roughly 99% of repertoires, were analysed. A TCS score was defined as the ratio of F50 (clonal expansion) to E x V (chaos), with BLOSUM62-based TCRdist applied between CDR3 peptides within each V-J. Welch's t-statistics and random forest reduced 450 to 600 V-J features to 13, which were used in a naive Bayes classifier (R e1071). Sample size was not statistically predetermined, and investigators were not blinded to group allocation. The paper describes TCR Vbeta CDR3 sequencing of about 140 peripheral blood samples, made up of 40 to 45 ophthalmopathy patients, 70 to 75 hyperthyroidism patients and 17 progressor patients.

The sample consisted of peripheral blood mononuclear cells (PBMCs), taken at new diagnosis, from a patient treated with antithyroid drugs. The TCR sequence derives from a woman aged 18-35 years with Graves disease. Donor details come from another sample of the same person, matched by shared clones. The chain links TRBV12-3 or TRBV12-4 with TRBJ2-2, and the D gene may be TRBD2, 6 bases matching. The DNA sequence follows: TGTGCCAGCACTCCGGAGGGGCGCGGGGAGCTGTTTTTT. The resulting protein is CASTPEGRGELFF.